This T cell receptor beta chain was sequenced for a study of T cell responses to AZD1222 COVID-19 vaccine. The study's findings and limits: Researchers took repertoire samples only after the peak T cell response had come. Donors skewed white British and female; clonal diversity was possibly underestimated. Baseline serostatus was positive in only six AZD1222 recipients.

The data were produced by immunoSEQ multiplex PCR, yet TCRdb's version contains in-frame clones alone and is incomplete. The table shows fewer than 150,000 clones, with about 88% occurring only once. In this sample, this clone turned up once. What it binds is not known. Germline CDR1 and CDR2: SGHRS and YFSETQ. This CDR3 has 16 amino acids. V lost 0 bases and J lost 4, with 14 bases in between. The source was peripheral blood, collected on day 0 of AZD1222 vaccination. The sequence derives from an adult in good health. The rearrangement joins TRBV5-1 to TRBJ2-1; D gene unclear. CDR3 in amino acids: CASSLAYRFPYNEQFF. In nucleotides, the CDR3 is TGCGCCAGCAGCTTGGCCTATCGGTTCCCTTACAATGAGCAGTTCTTC.